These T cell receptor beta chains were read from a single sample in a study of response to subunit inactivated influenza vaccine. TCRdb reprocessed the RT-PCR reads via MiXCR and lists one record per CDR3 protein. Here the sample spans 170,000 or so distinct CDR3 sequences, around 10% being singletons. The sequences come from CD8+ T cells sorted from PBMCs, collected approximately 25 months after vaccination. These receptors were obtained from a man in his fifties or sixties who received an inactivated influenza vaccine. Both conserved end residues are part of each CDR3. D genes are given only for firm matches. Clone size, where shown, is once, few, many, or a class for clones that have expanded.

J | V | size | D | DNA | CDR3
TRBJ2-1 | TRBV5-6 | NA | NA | TGTGCCAGCAGCTTAGGGTCAGCCACGGGCTCCTACAACGAGCAGTTCTTC | CASSLGSATGSYNEQFF
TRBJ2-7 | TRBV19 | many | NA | TGTGCCAGTAGTATACGCCGGGGACATATGAACGAGCAGTACTTC | CASSIRRGHMNEQYF
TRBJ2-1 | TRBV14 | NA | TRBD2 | TGTGCCAGCAGCCGATGGGGGCGGGAGGGCCTCTCAGAGCAGTTCTTC | CASSRWGREGLSEQFF
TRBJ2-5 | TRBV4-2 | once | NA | TGTGCCAGCAGCCAAGAGGCCTATATTCAAGAGACCCAGTACTTC | CASSQEAYIQETQYF
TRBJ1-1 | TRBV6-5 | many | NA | TGTGCCAGCAGTTACTCCCCGGGGGAGAGGGCGGGCACTGAAGCTTTCTTT | CASSYSPGERAGTEAFF
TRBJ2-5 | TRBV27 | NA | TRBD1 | TGTGCCAGCAGTTCCCTAGGGACAGGGGATTTCCAGTACTTC | CASSSLGTGDFQYF
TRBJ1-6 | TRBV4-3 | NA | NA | TGCGCCAGCAGCTCGCGAGCACAGGGTCGAAATTCACCCCTCCACTTT | CASSSRAQGRNSPLHF
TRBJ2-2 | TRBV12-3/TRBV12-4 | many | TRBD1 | TGTGCCAGCAGTTCCACAGGGGCCGGGGAGCTGTTTTTT | CASSSTGAGELFF
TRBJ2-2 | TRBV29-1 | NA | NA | TGCAGCGTTCCACGGGAAACCGGGGAGCTGTTTTTT | CSVPRETGELFF
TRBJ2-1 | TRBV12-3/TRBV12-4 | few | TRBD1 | TGTGCCAGCAGTTCAGGGACAGTGGCCCTAAAATACAATGAGCAGTTCTTC | CASSSGTVALKYNEQFF
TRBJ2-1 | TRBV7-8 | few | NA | TGTGCCAGCAGCACGGCGGGACAGCGCTCCTACAATGAGCAGTTCTTC | CASSTAGQRSYNEQFF
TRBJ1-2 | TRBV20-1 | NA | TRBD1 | TGCAGTGCTAGATCAGGGGGCGTCGGTGGCTACACCTTC | CSARSGGVGGYTF
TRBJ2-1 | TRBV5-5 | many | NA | TGTGCCAGCAGCTTGATGGGCAATGAGCAGTTCTTC | CASSLMGNEQFF
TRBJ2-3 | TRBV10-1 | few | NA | TGCGCCAGCAGTGAAGGTAGCACAGATACGCAGTATTTT | CASSEGSTDTQYF
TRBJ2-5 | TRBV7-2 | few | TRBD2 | TGTGCCAGCAGCTTGACTAGCACAGAGACCCAGTACTTC | CASSLTSTETQYF
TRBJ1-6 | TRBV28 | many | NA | TGTGCCAGCAGTTTGAGTCAGGGTAATTCACCCCTCCACTTT | CASSLSQGNSPLHF
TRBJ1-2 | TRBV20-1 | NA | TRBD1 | TGCAGTGCTAGAGATCCAGGACAGGGGACCTATGGCTACACCTTC | CSARDPGQGTYGYTF
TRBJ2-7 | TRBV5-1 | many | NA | TGCGCCAGCAGCTTGAGTCCAGCAGAGAACTCCTACGAGCAGTACTTC | CASSLSPAENSYEQYF
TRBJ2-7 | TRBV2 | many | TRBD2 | TGTGCCAGCAGTCTCCTAGGACTAGCGGGGAACTACGAGCAGTACTTC | CASSLLGLAGNYEQYF
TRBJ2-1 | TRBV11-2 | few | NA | TGTGCCAGCAGCCCCGACAGGGTGATTAGCGGGAAGTACAATGAGCAGTTCTTC | CASSPDRVISGKYNEQFF
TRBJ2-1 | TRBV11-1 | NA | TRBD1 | TGTGCCAGCAGCTTAGCGGGACAGGGGGCGAGGGATGAGCAGTTCTTC | CASSLAGQGARDEQFF
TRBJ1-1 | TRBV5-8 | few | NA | TGTGCCAGCAGCTTGGCCGGTTGGGGGACTGAAGCTTTCTTT | CASSLAGWGTEAFF
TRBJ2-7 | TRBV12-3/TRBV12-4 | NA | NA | TGTGCCAGCAGTTTAGCACAGGGCGGCGAGCAGTACTTC | CASSLAQGGEQYF
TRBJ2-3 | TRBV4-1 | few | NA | TGCGCCAGCAGCCCCTACCCGGACAGCCCGGGCACAGATACGCAGTATTTT | CASSPYPDSPGTDTQYF
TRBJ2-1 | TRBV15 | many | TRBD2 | TGTGCCACCAGCCGGGACTACTCCTACAATGAGCAGTTCTTC | CATSRDYSYNEQFF
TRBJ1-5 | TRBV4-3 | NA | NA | TGCGCCAGCAGCCAAGTTTGGGGAAGGGGTGATCAGCCCCAGCATTTT | CASSQVWGRGDQPQHF
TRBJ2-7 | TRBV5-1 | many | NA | TGCGCCAGCAGCATCCGACAGGGACTCTACGAGCAGTACTTC | CASSIRQGLYEQYF
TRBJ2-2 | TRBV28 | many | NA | TGTGCCAGCAGGCCAGCACCACACACCGGGGAGCTGTTTTTT | CASRPAPHTGELFF
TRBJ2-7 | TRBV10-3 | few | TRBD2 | TGTGCCATCAGCCAGCGGGAGGGCCTCTACGAGCAGTACTTC | CAISQREGLYEQYF
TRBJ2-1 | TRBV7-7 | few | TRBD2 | TGTGCTAGCAGCTTAGAGCCAGCGGGGGCCCTCTTCAATGAGCAGTTCTTC | CASSLEPAGALFNEQFF
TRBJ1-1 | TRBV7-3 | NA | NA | TGTGCCAGCAGCTTAAGACCCAGCACTGAAGCTTTCTTT | CASSLRPSTEAFF
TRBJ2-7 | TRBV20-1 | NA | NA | TGCAGTGCTGAGACCGGGACACCAAAATACGAGCAGTACTTC | CSAETGTPKYEQYF
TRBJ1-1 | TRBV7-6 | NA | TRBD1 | TGTGCCAGCAGCCCCGGACAGGCCGAAGCTTTCTTT | CASSPGQAEAFF
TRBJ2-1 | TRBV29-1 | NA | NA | TGCAGCGTTGAAGATCCGGGCAGGCTCAGCTCCTACAATGAGCAGTTCTTC | CSVEDPGRLSSYNEQFF
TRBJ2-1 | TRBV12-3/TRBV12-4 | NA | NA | TGTGCCAGCAGTTTAGCCGGGACGGGCCTAGATAATGAGCAGTTCTTC | CASSLAGTGLDNEQFF
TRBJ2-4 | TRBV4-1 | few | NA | TGCGCCAGCAGCCATGACTCTGATCCCAAAAACATTCAGTACTTC | CASSHDSDPKNIQYF
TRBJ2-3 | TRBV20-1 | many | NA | TGCAGTGCTAGCCTCCTCACAGATACGCAGTATTTT | CSASLLTDTQYF
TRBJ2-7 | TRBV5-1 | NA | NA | TGCGCCAGCAGCTTTCTCAGCGTCTCCTACGAGCAGTACTTC | CASSFLSVSYEQYF
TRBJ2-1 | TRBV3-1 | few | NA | TGTGCCAGCAGCCAATTCCCCGGCAACAATGAGCAGTTCTTC | CASSQFPGNNEQFF
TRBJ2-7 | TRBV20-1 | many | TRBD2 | TGCAGTGCGACACTAGCGGGAGAAGTCTGGTCCTACGAGCAGTACTTC | CSATLAGEVWSYEQYF
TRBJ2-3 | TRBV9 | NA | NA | TGTGCCAGCAGCGGGGAGGATACGCAGTATTTT | CASSGEDTQYF
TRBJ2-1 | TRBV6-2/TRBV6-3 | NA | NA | TGTGCCAGCAGTTACCCCGACCAGAAGATCTTC | CASSYPDQKIF
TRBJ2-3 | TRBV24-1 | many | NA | TGTGCCACCAGTCGGGGAAGCACAGATACGCAGTATTTT | CATSRGSTDTQYF
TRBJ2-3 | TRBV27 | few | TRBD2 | TGTGCCAGCAGTTCTTTCGGGAGGTTTACAGATACGCAGTATTTT | CASSSFGRFTDTQYF
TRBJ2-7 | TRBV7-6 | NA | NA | TGTGCCAGCAGCTTAGGTCAGTTCTACGAGCAGTACTTC | CASSLGQFYEQYF
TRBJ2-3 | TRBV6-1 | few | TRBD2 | TGTGCCAGCAGGGGAGCGGGGGGAGGAGATACGCAGTATTTT | CASRGAGGGDTQYF
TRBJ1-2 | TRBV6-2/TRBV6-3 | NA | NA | TGTGCCAGCAGAAAACAGGGAGTGGAGAATGGCTACACCTTC | CASRKQGVENGYTF
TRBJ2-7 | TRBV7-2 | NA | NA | TGTGCCAGATGCCCTTACGAGCAGTACTTC | CARCPYEQYF
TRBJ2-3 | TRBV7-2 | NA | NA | TGTGCCAGCAGCCCGGTGACGGCACCTAGCACAGATACGCAGTATTTT | CASSPVTAPSTDTQYF
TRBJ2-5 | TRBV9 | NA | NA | TGTGCCAGCAGCCCAGGGGCAGCCGAGACCCAGTACTTC | CASSPGAAETQYF
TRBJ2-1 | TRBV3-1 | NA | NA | TGTGCCAGCAGCAGTGCTGGGGGCCTAAATGAGCAGTTCTTC | CASSSAGGLNEQFF
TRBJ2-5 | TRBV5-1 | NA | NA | TGCGCCAGCAGCTTGGTATACCAAGAGACCCAGTACTTC | CASSLVYQETQYF
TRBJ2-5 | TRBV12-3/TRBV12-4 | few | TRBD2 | TGTGCCAGCAGTTTGGGTGGACTAGCGGGGTCTAGCCAAGAGACCCAGTACTTC | CASSLGGLAGSSQETQYF
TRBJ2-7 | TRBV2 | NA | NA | TGTGCCAGCAGTGAAGCGCTTCGTGACGGAATATACGAGCAGTACTTC | CASSEALRDGIYEQYF
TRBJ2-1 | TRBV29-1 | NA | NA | TGCAGCGTGAGATGGGACTCCTACAATGAGCAGTTCTTC | CSVRWDSYNEQFF
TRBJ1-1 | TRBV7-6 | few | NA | TGTGCCAGCAGCTTAGCAGGGGAAGCTGAAGCTTTCTTT | CASSLAGEAEAFF
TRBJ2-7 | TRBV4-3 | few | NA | TGCGCCAGCAGCCAAGATCTCCCGGGACACCTTTTTGAGCAGTACTTC | CASSQDLPGHLFEQYF
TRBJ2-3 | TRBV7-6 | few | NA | TGTGCCAGCAGCTTAACCGGAGCCAACACAGATACGCAGTATTTT | CASSLTGANTDTQYF
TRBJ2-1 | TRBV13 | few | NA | TGTGCCAGCAGCCTCGAAAGCGGCAATGAGCAGTTCTTC | CASSLESGNEQFF